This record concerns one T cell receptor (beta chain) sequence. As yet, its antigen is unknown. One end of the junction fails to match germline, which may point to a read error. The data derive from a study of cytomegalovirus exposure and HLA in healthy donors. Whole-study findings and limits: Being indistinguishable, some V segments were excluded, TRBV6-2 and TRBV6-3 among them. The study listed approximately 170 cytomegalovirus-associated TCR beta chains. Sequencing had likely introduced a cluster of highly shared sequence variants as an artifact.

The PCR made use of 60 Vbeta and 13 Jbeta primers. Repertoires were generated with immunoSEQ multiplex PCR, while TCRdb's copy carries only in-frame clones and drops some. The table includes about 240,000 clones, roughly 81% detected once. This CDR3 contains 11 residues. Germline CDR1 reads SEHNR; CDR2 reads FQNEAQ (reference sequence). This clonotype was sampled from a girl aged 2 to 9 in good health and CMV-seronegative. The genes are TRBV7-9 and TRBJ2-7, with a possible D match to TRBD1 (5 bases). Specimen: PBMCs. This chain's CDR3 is CSSQDTYEQYF. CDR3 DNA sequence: TGTTCCAGCCAGGACACCTACGAGCAGTACTTC.